The rows below give T cell receptor beta chains drawn from one sample of a study of cytomegalovirus exposure and HLA in healthy donors. Here immunoSEQ multiplex PCR was the method, and the copy in TCRdb shows in-frame clones only, minus some. The sample has about 350,000 clones, approximately 86% seen once. Source material: PBMCs. These receptors originate from a young woman in good health and CMV-seropositive. Both conserved end residues are part of each CDR3. Fields, in order: D gene, V gene, J gene, clone size, CDR3 DNA, CDR3 protein. The D gene is left open where the match is weak. Clone size is shown for a subset of rows, as once, few, many or a class of expanded clone.

NA	TRBV28	TRBJ2-6	NA	TGTGCCAGCAGAGGCGCGGGATGGGGGGCCAACGTCCTGACTTTC	CASRGAGWGANVLTF
NA	TRBV9	TRBJ1-2	NA	TGTGCCAGCAGCACTGACCCCGACTATGGCTACACCTTC	CASSTDPDYGYTF
NA	TRBV30	TRBJ2-3	NA	TGTGCCTCGGGTACGGGGACTCCCACAGATACGCAGTATTTT	CASGTGTPTDTQYF
NA	TRBV6-5	TRBJ1-2	NA	TGTGCCAGCAGTTACTCGGGGGCCGCAAACTATGGCTACACCTTC	CASSYSGAANYGYTF
TRBD1	TRBV4-1	TRBJ1-3	NA	TGCGCCAGCAGCCAAGCGTCCCCGGGGACAGTGGCAAACACCATATATTTT	CASSQASPGTVANTIYF
NA	TRBV11-1	TRBJ2-7	NA	TGTGCCAGCAGCCGATCCCCGACAGAACTCTACGAGCAGTACTTC	CASSRSPTELYEQYF
TRBD1	TRBV30	TRBJ2-1	NA	TGTGCCTCGAAAACCGGGACAGGGGTTGGGAATGAGCAGTTCTTC	CASKTGTGVGNEQFF
NA	TRBV9	TRBJ1-5	NA	TGTGCCAGCAGCAATGACAGGTCCGATCAGCCCCAGCATTTT	CASSNDRSDQPQHF
TRBD1	TRBV19	TRBJ1-2	NA	TGTGCCAGTAGTATCCCCCTGGGACAGGGGGATGGCTACACCTTC	CASSIPLGQGDGYTF
NA	TRBV11-2	TRBJ1-3	NA	TGTGCCAGCAGGCACCTCGGAAGTCTGGCTGGAAACACCATATATTTT	CASRHLGSLAGNTIYF
NA	TRBV5-5	TRBJ1-2	NA	TGTGCCAGCAGCTTGGACGTGGGGGTGAGCTATGGCTACACCTTC	CASSLDVGVSYGYTF
TRBD2	TRBV15	TRBJ2-7	NA	TGTGCCACCAGCAGAGACCTTGGGACCGGGACTAGCGGTTACGAGCAGTACTTC	CATSRDLGTGTSGYEQYF
NA	TRBV10-3	TRBJ2-7	NA	TGTGCCACCAGCCTGGGGACAAAGGGGTTTTCCTCCTACGAGCAGTACTTC	CATSLGTKGFSSYEQYF
NA	TRBV29-1	TRBJ2-7	NA	TGCAGCGTTGCGAACGGGAACAACTACGAGCAGTACTTC	CSVANGNNYEQYF
NA	TRBV6-5	TRBJ2-7	NA	TGTGCCAGCAGGCCCCGACAGGATCCTTACGAGCAGTACTTC	CASRPRQDPYEQYF
NA	TRBV6-5	TRBJ2-5	NA	TGTGCCAGCAGTTACTCGGTTTGGGGGAACCAAGAGACCCAGTACTTC	CASSYSVWGNQETQYF
NA	TRBV4-2	TRBJ1-2	NA	TGTGCCAGCAGCCAAGAAGTTTCCCAACTCTATGGCTACACCTTC	CASSQEVSQLYGYTF
NA	TRBV2	TRBJ2-7	NA	TGTGCCAGCATTAACAGGGAGTTTACCTACGAGCAGTACTTC	CASINREFTYEQYF
NA	TRBV6-1	TRBJ2-5	NA	TGTGCCAGCGAACCCTCGGAGACCCAGTACTTC	CASEPSETQYF
NA	TRBV30	TRBJ2-7	NA	TGTGCCTGGGGACAGTACGAGCAGTACTTC	CAWGQYEQYF
NA	TRBV6-6	TRBJ2-7	NA	TGTGCCAGCAGTTACGGGGTGGGCAACTACGAGCAGTACTTC	CASSYGVGNYEQYF
TRBD2	TRBV15	TRBJ2-7	once	TGTGCCACCAGCACCCGACTAGCGGGCCACGAGCAGTACTTC	CATSTRLAGHEQYF
TRBD1	TRBV30	TRBJ1-2	NA	TGTGCCTGGAGTAGAGGGACAGGGGATGGCTACACCTTC	CAWSRGTGDGYTF
NA	TRBV9	TRBJ2-7	once	TGTGCCAGCAGCGCCCCGGGCCTGACCTACGAGCAGTACTTC	CASSAPGLTYEQYF
TRBD2	TRBV9	TRBJ2-3	NA	TGTGCCAGCAGCGTAGGCGTAGCGGGAGGGCTTGGCACAGATACGCAGTATTTT	CASSVGVAGGLGTDTQYF
TRBD2	TRBV13	TRBJ2-7	NA	TGTGCCAGCAGCCTACTAGCGGGGTCCTACGAGCAGTACTTC	CASSLLAGSYEQYF
TRBD1	TRBV27	TRBJ2-5	NA	TGTGCCAGCAGTCGGGACAGGGCGGGATTGGAGACCCAGTACTTC	CASSRDRAGLETQYF
NA	TRBV29-1	TRBJ1-2	NA	TGCAGCGCGCTGGGGGATTCCGACTATGGCTACACCTTC	CSALGDSDYGYTF
TRBD2	TRBV29-1	TRBJ2-7	once	TGCAGCGCCAAACTAGCGTCCCAAGGGTACGAGCAGTACTTC	CSAKLASQGYEQYF
NA	TRBV9	TRBJ2-7	few	TGTGCCAGCAGCGTATCCGGGGCAGGGTGGGTCGAGCAGTACTTC	CASSVSGAGWVEQYF
NA	TRBV5-1	TRBJ2-2	NA	TGCGCCAGCAGATACCGGCAACAGGCCGGGGAGCTGTTTTTT	CASRYRQQAGELFF
NA	TRBV7-9	TRBJ1-5	NA	TGTGCCAGCAGCCCCCACGGGGTCAATCAGCCCCAGCATTTT	CASSPHGVNQPQHF
NA	TRBV30	TRBJ2-7	NA	TGTGCCTGGAGTGTTGGGCATACCTACGAGCAGTACTTC	CAWSVGHTYEQYF
TRBD2	TRBV5-1	TRBJ2-1	many	TGCGCCAGCGGCAAGGGGGCTAGCGGGAACAATGAGCAGTTCTTC	CASGKGASGNNEQFF
TRBD2	TRBV27	TRBJ2-2	NA	TGTGCCAGCAGCGGACTAGCGGGACTCACCGGGGAGCTGTTTTTT	CASSGLAGLTGELFF
NA	TRBV25-1	TRBJ1-5	NA	TGTGCCAGCAGCAAGGGGGGTCAGCCCCAGCATTTT	CASSKGGQPQHF